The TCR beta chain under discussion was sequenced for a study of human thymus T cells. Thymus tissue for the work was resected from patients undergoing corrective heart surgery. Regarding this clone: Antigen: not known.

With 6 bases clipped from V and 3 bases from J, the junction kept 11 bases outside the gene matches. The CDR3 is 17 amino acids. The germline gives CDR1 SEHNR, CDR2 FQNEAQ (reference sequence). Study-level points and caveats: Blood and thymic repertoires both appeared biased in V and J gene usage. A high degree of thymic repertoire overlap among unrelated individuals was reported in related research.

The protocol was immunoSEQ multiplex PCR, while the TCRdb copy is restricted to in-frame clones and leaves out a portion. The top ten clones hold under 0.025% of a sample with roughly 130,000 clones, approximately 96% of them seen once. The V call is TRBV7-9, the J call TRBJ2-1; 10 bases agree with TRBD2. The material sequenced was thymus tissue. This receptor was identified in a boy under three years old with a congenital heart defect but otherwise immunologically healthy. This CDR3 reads CASSKAGGTNLYNEQFF. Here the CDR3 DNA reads TGTGCCAGCAGTAAAGCGGGGGGGACTAATCTCTACAATGAGCAGTTCTTC. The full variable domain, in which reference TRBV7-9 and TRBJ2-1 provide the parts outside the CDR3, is DTGVSQNPRHKITKRGQNVTFRCDPISEHNRLYWYRQTLGQGPEFLTYFQNEAQLEKSRLLSDRFSAERPKGSFSTLEIQRTEQGDSAMYLCASSKAGGTNLYNEQFFGPGTRLTVL.